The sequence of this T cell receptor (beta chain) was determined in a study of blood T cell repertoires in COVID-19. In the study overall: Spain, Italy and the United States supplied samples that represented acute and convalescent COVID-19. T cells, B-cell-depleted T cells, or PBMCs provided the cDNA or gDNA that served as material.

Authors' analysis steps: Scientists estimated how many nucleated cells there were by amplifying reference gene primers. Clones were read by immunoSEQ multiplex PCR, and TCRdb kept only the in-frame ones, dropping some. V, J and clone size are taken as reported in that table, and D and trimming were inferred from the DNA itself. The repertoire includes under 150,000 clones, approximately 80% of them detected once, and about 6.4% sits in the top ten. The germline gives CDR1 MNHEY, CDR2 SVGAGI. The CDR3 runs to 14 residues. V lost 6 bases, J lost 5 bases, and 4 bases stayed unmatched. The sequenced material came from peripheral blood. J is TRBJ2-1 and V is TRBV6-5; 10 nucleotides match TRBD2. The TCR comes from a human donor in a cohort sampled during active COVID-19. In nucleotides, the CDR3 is TGTGCCAGCAGCAGGACTAGCGGAAACAATGAGCAGTTCTTC. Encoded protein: CASSRTSGNNEQFF.